The clone carrying this T cell receptor beta chain occurred a few times. Its antigen is not identified. This sample stems from a study of cytomegalovirus exposure and HLA in healthy donors. Findings and caveats of the study: Cytomegalovirus-associated TCR beta chains were listed, numbering under 200.

A multiplex PCR was run with 60 Vbeta primers and 13 Jbeta primers. Produced via immunoSEQ multiplex PCR; TCRdb's table is partial and in-frame only. The table records fewer than 200,000 clones, about 70% of them present only once. Germline CDR1 and CDR2: MRHNA and SNTAGT. The CDR3 runs to 15 residues. Trimming at V came to 2 bases and at J to 6 bases, leaving 5 bases not matched to a gene. This sequence originates from a woman aged 40 to 49 in good health and CMV-seropositive. The sample consisted of PBMCs. The V and J genes are TRBV6-4 and TRBJ2-1, with 9 positions matching TRBD2. CDR3 nucleotides: TGTGCCAGCAGTGACGAGGGACTAGCATCCAATGAGCAGTTCTTC. Its translation: CASSDEGLASNEQFF.